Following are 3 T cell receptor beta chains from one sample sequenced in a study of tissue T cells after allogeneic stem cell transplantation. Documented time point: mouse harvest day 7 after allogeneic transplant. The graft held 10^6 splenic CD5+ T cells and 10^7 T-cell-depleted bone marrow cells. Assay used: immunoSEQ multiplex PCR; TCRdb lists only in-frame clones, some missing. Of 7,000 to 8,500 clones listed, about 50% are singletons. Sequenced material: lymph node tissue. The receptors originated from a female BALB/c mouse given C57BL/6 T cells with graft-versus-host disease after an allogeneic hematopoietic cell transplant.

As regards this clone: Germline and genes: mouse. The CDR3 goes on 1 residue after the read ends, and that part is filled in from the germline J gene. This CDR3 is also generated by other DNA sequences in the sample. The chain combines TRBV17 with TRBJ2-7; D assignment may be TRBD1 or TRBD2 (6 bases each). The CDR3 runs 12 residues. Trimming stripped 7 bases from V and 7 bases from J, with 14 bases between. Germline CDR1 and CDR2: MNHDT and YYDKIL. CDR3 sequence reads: CASKTGGGEQYF. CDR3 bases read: TGTGCTAGCAAGACTGGAGGGGGGGAACAGTAC.

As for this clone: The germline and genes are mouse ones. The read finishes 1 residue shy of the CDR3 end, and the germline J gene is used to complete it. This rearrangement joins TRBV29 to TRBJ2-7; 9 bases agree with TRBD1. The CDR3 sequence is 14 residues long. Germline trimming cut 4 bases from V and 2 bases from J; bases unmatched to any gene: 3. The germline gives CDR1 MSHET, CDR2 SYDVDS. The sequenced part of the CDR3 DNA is TGTGCTAGCAGTTCCAGACAGGGGGCCTATGAACAGTAC. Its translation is CASSSRQGAYEQY. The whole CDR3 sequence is CASSSRQGAYEQYF. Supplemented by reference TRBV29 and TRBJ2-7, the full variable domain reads DMKVTQMPRYLIKRMGENVLLECGQDMSHETMYWYRQDPGLGLQLIYISYDVDSNSEGDIPKGYRVSRKKREHFSLILDSAKTNQTSVYFCASSSRQGAYEQYFGPGTRLTVL.

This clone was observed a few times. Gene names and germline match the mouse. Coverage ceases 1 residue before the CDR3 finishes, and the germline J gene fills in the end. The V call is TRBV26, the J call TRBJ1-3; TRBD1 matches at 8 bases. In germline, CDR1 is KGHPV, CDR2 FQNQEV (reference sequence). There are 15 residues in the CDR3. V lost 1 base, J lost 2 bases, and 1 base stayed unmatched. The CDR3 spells CASSLFRGPGNTLYF. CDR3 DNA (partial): TGTGCCAGCAGTCTGTTCAGGGGGCCTGGAAATACGCTCTAT.